Detailed here is one T cell receptor beta chain. The CDR3 has 14 residues. V shed 5 bases and J shed 7 bases, with 17 bases lying between them. The germline gives CDR1 SGHTA, CDR2 FQGNSA. The data are from a study of blood T cell repertoires in COVID-19. As for the study in general: Both acute and convalescent COVID-19 samples were obtained from the United States, Italy and Spain.

Using immunoSEQ multiplex PCR, the repertoire was profiled, and TCRdb retains in-frame clones only, with some absent. The data contain about 46,000 clones, around 87% of them singletons. The sequenced sample was peripheral blood. V usage is TRBV7-2 and J usage is TRBJ1-2; TRBD1 might be the D (5 bases). The sequence was obtained from a human donor in a cohort sampled during active COVID-19. The CDR3 region is CASSPRQIFAGYTF. CDR3 in DNA: TGTGCCAGCAGCCCGCGACAGATTTTTGCTGGCTACACCTTC.